This record looks at one T cell receptor (beta chain) sequence and its context. This CDR3 contains 13 residues. Trimming stripped 7 bases from V and 3 bases from J, with 10 bases between. Germline lookup yields CDR1 SNHLY and CDR2 FYNNEI. This sample was included in a study of blood T cell repertoires in COVID-19. Libraries were prepared by immunoSEQ multiplex PCR; TCRdb keeps only in-frame clonotypes and omits some of them. The sample records over 250,000 clones, roughly 85% being singletons. Sequenced: PBMCs or T cells enriched from blood (not recorded which). The chain employs TRBV2 and TRBJ1-5; D possibly corresponds to TRBD1 (6 bases). This clonotype was sampled from a man aged 40-49 years who had been exposed to COVID-19. CDR3 DNA: TGTGCCAGCACACAGGGAGACAATCAGCCCCAGCATTTT. It yields the protein CASTQGDNQPQHF. The full variable domain, rest sourced from reference TRBV2 and TRBJ1-5, is EPEVTQTPSHQVTQMGQEVILRCVPISNHLYFYWYRQILGQKVEFLVSFYNNEISEKSEIFDDQFSVERPDGSNFTLKIRSTKLEDSAMYFCASTQGDNQPQHFGDGTRLSIL.